These 28 T cell receptor beta chains originate from one sample sequenced in a study of beta chain features in type 1 diabetes. Expressed TCRB transcripts were sequenced, since all the RNA that had been isolated was reverse transcribed. Measured with immunoSEQ multiplex PCR; TCRdb has only the in-frame clones, and not every one. The sample records approximately 300,000 clones, around 10% being singletons. The sequenced material came from naive CD4+ T cells from blood. These TCRs come from a woman aged 30 to 39 in good health.

This clone has more than one count but fewer than ten. The chain recombines TRBV15 with TRBJ2-7, with TRBD2 matching over 7 bases. Unmatched junction bases numbered 5, after V lost 1 base and J lost 2 bases. The CDR3 totals 15 residues. The germline gives CDR1 LNHNV, CDR2 YYDKDF (reference sequence). CDR3 nucleotides: TGTGCCACCAGCAGAGGTCGGGAGGTTGCCTACGAGCAGTACTTC. It specifies CATSRGREVAYEQYF.

The V call is TRBV9, the J call TRBJ2-7, with a tentative D call TRBD1 (5 bases). Trimming took off 3 bases at V and 4 bases at J, with 14 bases between the two ends. The CDR3 length is 14 residues. CDR1 is SGDLS and CDR2 is YYNGEE in the germline V gene. CDR3 amino acids: CASSEGVIKYEQYF. The CDR3 DNA reads as TGTGCCAGCAGCGAAGGGGTGATCAAGTACGAGCAGTACTTC.

The CDR3 is CASSRTGEQPQHF. CDR3 coding DNA: TGTGCCAGTAGCCGGACAGGGGAACAGCCCCAGCATTTT. The V and J genes are TRBV19 and TRBJ1-5; TRBD1 matches 9 bases. This CDR3 comprises 13 residues. V lost 6 bases to trimming and J lost 7 bases; unmatched junction nucleotides: 4. Germline CDR1 reads LNHDA; CDR2 reads SQIVND (reference sequence).

V usage is TRBV7-2 and J usage is TRBJ2-1; 9 positions match TRBD2. Germline V gives CDR1 SGHTA, CDR2 FQGNSA. The V segment lost 6 bases and the J segment 4 bases; nucleotides outside the gene matches: 4. CDR3 length equals 14 residues. The CDR3 region is CASSRLAGYNEQFF. The CDR3 nucleotides are TGTGCCAGCAGTAGGCTAGCGGGATACAATGAGCAGTTCTTC. Full variable domain (missing parts from reference TRBV7-2 and TRBJ2-1): GAGVSQSPSNKVTEKGKDVELRCDPISGHTALYWYRQSLGQGLEFLIYFQGNSAPDKSGLPSDRFSAERTGGSVSTLTIQRTQQEDSAVYLCASSRLAGYNEQFFGPGTRLTVL.

This clone was detected a few times. The gene calls are TRBV9 and TRBJ2-7, with TRBD2 matching 7 bases. From germline, CDR1 is SGDLS and CDR2 YYNGEE. After removal of 0 bases from V and 6 bases from J, the junction contained 9 bases not matched to a gene. The CDR3 spans 15 residues. CDR3 region: CASSVEGGWGGEQYF. The CDR3 DNA sequence: TGTGCCAGCAGCGTAGAAGGAGGGTGGGGGGGCGAGCAGTACTTC.

This chain connects TRBV7-9 to TRBJ2-7, with 7 bases that match TRBD2. V shed 0 bases and J 3 bases; nucleotides not matched to a gene: 8. Germline CDR1 reads SEHNR; CDR2 reads FQNEAQ (reference sequence). The CDR3 has 16 residues. In nucleotides, the CDR3 is TGTGCCAGCAGCTTAGCGTGGCGGGACTACAGCTACGAGCAGTACTTC. Residues: CASSLAWRDYSYEQYF.

V usage is TRBV5-5 and J usage is TRBJ1-2, with D unresolved. Trimming shortened V by 1 base and J by 8 bases, and 12 bases separated the two germline ends. CDR3 size: 13 residues. The germline gives CDR1 SGHKS, CDR2 YYEKEE (reference sequence). The CDR3: CASSLTRAGGYTF. CDR3 nucleotide sequence: TGTGCCAGCAGCTTGACACGGGCGGGGGGCTACACCTTC.

Only a few counts were recorded for this clone. The chain joins TRBV7-2 to TRBJ2-2, with 7 bases lining up with TRBD2. V lost 4 bases, J lost 2 bases, and 7 bases stayed unmatched. CDR3 length: 16 residues. Germline V gene data show CDR1 as SGHTA and CDR2 as FQGNSA. CDR3 DNA: TGTGCCAGCAGCTCCGGTAGCGGGTATAACACCGGGGAGCTGTTTTTT. This gives the protein CASSSGSGYNTGELFF.

This chain links TRBV27 with TRBJ2-3; perhaps TRBD1 as D (5 bases). The germline CDR1 and CDR2 sequences are MNHEY and SMNVEV (reference sequence). Trimming stripped 6 bases from V and 5 bases from J, with 12 bases between. The CDR3 runs 13 residues. CDR3 nucleotides: TGTGCCAGCAGGGACCACCAGGGAGATACGCAGTATTTT. This gives the protein CASRDHQGDTQYF.

The chain links TRBV7-9 to TRBJ2-3; tentative D call: TRBD2 (6 bases). Trimming shortened V by 5 bases and J by 12 bases, and 21 bases separated the two germline ends. Germline loops: CDR1 SEHNR, CDR2 FQNEAQ (reference sequence). The CDR3 extends over 14 amino acids. Written as DNA, the CDR3 is TGTGCCAGCAGCAACCAGGGACTTCACCTTTGTCAGTATTTT. Its protein product is CASSNQGLHLCQYF.

This clone occurred a few times. The CDR3, as DNA: TGCGCCAGCAGCACGACTAGCGGGAGATCTAAAAACATTCAGTACTTC. This encodes CASSTTSGRSKNIQYF. The chain combines TRBV5-1 with TRBJ2-4, with TRBD2 identical over 12 bases. J lost 4 bases, V lost 4 bases, and 6 bases had no gene match. The CDR3 is 16 amino acids. Germline V gene lookup returns CDR1 SGHRS and CDR2 YFSETQ.

This sequence joins TRBV28 and TRBJ2-5; D might be TRBD2 (6 bases). V dropped 4 bases and J dropped 4 bases, with 19 bases sitting between them. Germline CDR1 is MDHEN and CDR2 is SYDVKM. The CDR3 length is 16 residues. The CDR3 nucleotides read TGTGCCAGCAGTTCCCTTCTCGGGAAGGGAGGAGAGACCCAGTACTTC. Amino acid sequence: CASSSLLGKGGETQYF.

Only a few counts were recorded for this clone. The chain recombines TRBV5-4 with TRBJ1-2; D possibly corresponds to TRBD1 (5 bases). The germline gives CDR1 SGHNT, CDR2 YYREEE (reference sequence). The CDR3 length is 14 residues. V shed 0 bases and J shed 6 bases, with 12 bases lying between them. DNA of the CDR3: TGTGCCAGCAGCTTGGATGGCAGGGCCCATGGCTACACCTTC. This codes for CASSLDGRAHGYTF.

CDR3 protein: CASSNQAYEQYF. The CDR3 DNA reads TGTGCCAGCAGCAATCAGGCCTACGAGCAGTACTTC. The V gene is TRBV7-6, the J gene TRBJ2-7; D remains unclear. Germline CDR1 is SGHVS and CDR2 is FNYEAQ. V shed 5 bases and J shed 2 bases, with 7 bases lying between them. CDR3 length equals 12 residues. Together with reference TRBV7-6 and TRBJ2-7, the CDR3 gives the full variable domain: GAGVSQSPRYKVTKRGQDVALRCDPISGHVSLYWYRQALGQGPEFLTYFNYEAQQDKSGLPNDRFSAERPEGSISTLTIQRTEQRDSAMYRCASSNQAYEQYFGPGTRLTVT.

The table lists this clone with a few counts. The chain employs TRBV6-1 and TRBJ2-7; TRBD2 is a possible D gene (6 bases). The CDR3 runs to 15 residues. Deletions cut 6 bases from V and 4 bases from J, with 19 bases between. Germline V gene lookup returns CDR1 MNHNS and CDR2 SASEGT. The CDR3 spells CASSRRDPGGYEQYF. The CDR3, as DNA: TGTGCCAGCAGCCGCCGGGACCCCGGGGGTTACGAGCAGTACTTC.

This CDR3 is CASSFGGTGWPYEQYF. CDR3 in DNA: TGTGCCAGCAGTTTTGGAGGGACAGGGTGGCCCTACGAGCAGTACTTC. The V gene is TRBV28, the J gene TRBJ2-7, with TRBD1 matching 9 bases. Looked up from germline, CDR1 is MDHEN and CDR2 is SYDVKM. The CDR3 runs to 16 residues. With V trimmed by 3 bases and J by 2 bases, 8 bases remained unmatched.

This chain links TRBV7-9 with TRBJ1-3, with D tentatively TRBD1 (5 bases). Germline values: CDR1 SEHNR, CDR2 FQNEAQ (reference sequence). The CDR3 contains 15 residues. V was shortened by 4 bases and J by 0 bases, with 10 bases between the two germline ends. The DNA for the CDR3 is TGTGCCAGCAGCTCAGGGTCAGCCTCTGGAAACACCATATATTTT. It codes for CASSSGSASGNTIYF. The full variable domain, in which reference TRBV7-9 and TRBJ1-3 provide the parts outside the CDR3, is DTGVSQNPRHKITKRGQNVTFRCDPISEHNRLYWYRQTLGQGPEFLTYFQNEAQLEKSRLLSDRFSAERPKGSFSTLEIQRTEQGDSAMYLCASSSGSASGNTIYFGEGSWLTVV.

Only a few counts were recorded for this clone. The chain uses TRBV11-1 and TRBJ2-7; TRBD2 aligns across 7 bases. Germline V CDR1 and CDR2: SGHAT, FQDESV (reference sequence). Trimming took 0 bases from V and 5 from J; bases not matched to a gene: 10. This CDR3 has 16 residues. The CDR3 loop is CASSLAGRAGSDEQYF. For the CDR3, the DNA is TGTGCCAGCAGCTTAGCCGGCCGAGCGGGAAGCGACGAGCAGTACTTC.

The V gene is TRBV5-4, the J gene TRBJ2-5; a weak D match, TRBD2 (5 bases). Per germline, CDR1 SGHNT and CDR2 YYREEE (reference sequence). V gave up 4 bases and J gave up 3 bases, with 16 bases separating them. This CDR3 comprises 15 residues. Written as DNA, the CDR3 is TGTGCCAGCAGCCGGAGGACCGTAGTGGAAGAGACCCAGTACTTC. Translating gives CASSRRTVVEETQYF.

The chain carries TRBV27 and TRBJ2-3; 12 nucleotides match TRBD2. V dropped 0 bases and J dropped 3; count of bases not matched to a gene: 7. The CDR3 contains 18 residues. CDR1 is MNHEY and CDR2 is SMNVEV in the germline V gene (reference sequence). This chain's CDR3 is CASSLSPSGRAGTDTQYF. In nucleotides, the CDR3 is TGTGCCAGCAGTTTATCCCCTAGCGGGAGGGCCGGGACAGATACGCAGTATTTT.

This clone was observed a handful of times. The chain couples TRBV10-3 to TRBJ2-5; no reliable D call. Trimming took off 4 bases at V and 2 bases at J, with 8 bases between the two ends. This CDR3 comprises 13 residues. Germline CDR1 and CDR2: ENHRY and SYGVKD. The CDR3 protein is CAISAGSQETQYF. DNA of the CDR3: TGTGCCATCAGTGCCGGGTCTCAAGAGACCCAGTACTTC.

V is TRBV7-9 and J is TRBJ1-1; D may be TRBD1 (5 bases). There are 17 residues in the CDR3. V dropped 1 base and J dropped 1 base, with 16 bases sitting between them. The germline V gene has CDR1 SEHNR and CDR2 FQNEAQ (reference sequence). CDR3 in amino acids: CASSLEGPGWGNTEAFF. The CDR3 DNA is TGTGCCAGCAGCTTAGAGGGGCCAGGTTGGGGGAACACTGAAGCTTTCTTT.

V gene TRBV2 combines with J gene TRBJ2-2, with unresolved D. Germline values: CDR1 SNHLY, CDR2 FYNNEI. Trimming shortened V by 10 bases and J by 6 bases, and 9 bases separated the two germline ends. The CDR3 has 11 amino acids. The CDR3 loop is CATGFAGELFF. The CDR3 region has the DNA TGTGCCACCGGGTTCGCCGGGGAGCTGTTTTTT.

The chain employs TRBV14 and TRBJ2-5; 9 nucleotides agree with TRBD1. The CDR3 sequence is 12 residues long. Germline loops: CDR1 SGHDN, CDR2 FVKESK. The CDR3 nucleotides are TGTAACCGCGGACAGGGGATCGGGACCCAGTACTTC. Translation: CNRGQGIGTQYF.

This CDR3 is CASSFRPAGGPGGELFF. DNA of the CDR3: TGTGCCAGCAGCTTCCGTCCGGCGGGAGGGCCCGGCGGGGAGCTGTTTTTT. This chain uses TRBV11-2 with TRBJ2-2, with TRBD2 matching over 9 bases. The CDR3 spans 17 residues. CDR1 is SGHAT and CDR2 is FQNNGV in the germline V gene. The V gene end was trimmed by 3 bases and the J gene end by 7 bases; junction bases not matched to a gene: 12.

The chain joins TRBV28 to TRBJ1-1; no reliable D call. The CDR3 runs to 11 residues. Trimming removed 3 bases at V and 5 bases at J, with 4 bases between. Germline CDR1 is MDHEN and CDR2 is SYDVKM. The CDR3 sequence: CASSFSTEAFF. The DNA for the CDR3 is TGTGCCAGCAGTTTCTCTACTGAAGCTTTCTTT.

This clone appeared a few times. The rearrangement links TRBV5-6 to TRBJ2-3; 7 bases fit TRBD2. J gave up 9 bases and V 0 bases, and 1 base lay outside the gene matches. The CDR3 covers 12 residues. Germline V gene data show CDR1 as SGHDT and CDR2 as YYEEEE. The CDR3 loop reads CASSLGEGTQYF. The CDR3 DNA reads as TGTGCCAGCAGCTTGGGGGAGGGAACGCAGTATTTT. Together with reference TRBV5-6 and TRBJ2-3, the CDR3 gives the full variable domain: DAGVTQSPTHLIKTRGQQVTLRCSPKSGHDTVSWYQQALGQGPQFIFQYYEEEERQRGNFPDRFSGHQFPNYSSELNVNALLLGDSALYLCASSLGEGTQYFGPGTRLTVL.

The chain recombines TRBV6-5 with TRBJ2-1; 11 nucleotides align to TRBD2. CDR1 is MNHEY and CDR2 is SVGAGI in the germline V gene. With 0 bases clipped from V and 6 bases from J, the junction kept 1 base outside the gene matches. This CDR3 has 15 residues. As DNA, the CDR3 is TGTGCCAGCAGTTACTCGCTAGCGGGAGGCAATGAGCAGTTCTTC. Translation: CASSYSLAGGNEQFF.